The T cell receptor (beta chain) under discussion was sequenced for a study of cytomegalovirus exposure and HLA in healthy donors. Background on the study: Of all 400 or so donors who were genotyped, around 79% belonged to the Caucasian-associated ancestry cluster.

60 Vbeta and 13 Jbeta primers were used in PCR. Original processing methods: Approximately 87 million unique TCR beta chains, 9 million to 11 million shared, were counted in a later analysis. TCRdb's table, derived via immunoSEQ multiplex PCR, lists solely in-frame clones and lacks some. V, J and clone size are taken as reported in that table, and D and trimming were inferred from the DNA itself. The specimen's table records roughly 77,000 clones. Findings and caveats of the study: CMV antigen specificity was confirmed in vitro for a few CMV-associated chains. Sequencing had likely introduced a cluster of highly shared sequence variants as an artifact.

On this clone: The antigen is unknown.

The CDR3 length is 15 residues. V lost 0 bases to trimming and J lost 4 bases; unmatched junction nucleotides: 5. Germline values: CDR1 GTSNPN, CDR2 SVGIG (reference sequence). The source of this sequence is a man between 25 and 39 years old in good health and CMV-seronegative. Sequencing input: PBMCs. The chain recombines TRBV30 with TRBJ2-5, with 10 bases aligning to TRBD2. The CDR3 loop reads CAWSVSGRAGETQYF. Here the CDR3 DNA reads TGTGCCTGGAGTGTGAGCGGGAGGGCCGGAGAGACCCAGTACTTC.